This TCR beta chain appears in the sequencing data of a study of blood T cell repertoires in COVID-19. Turning to the study itself: Sites across the United States, Italy and Spain contributed samples from acute and convalescent COVID-19. Sources were T cells, B-cell-depleted T cells, or PBMCs; the material itself was cDNA or gDNA.

Source study methods: The assay estimated nucleated cells by amplifying reference gene primers. Method: immunoSEQ multiplex PCR; TCRdb's copy keeps in-frame clones and lacks some. V, J and clone size were drawn from that table, and D and trimming were deduced from the DNA. In the table there are around 300,000 clones, 85% of which are singletons. Everyone who took part was roughly 18 to 89 years old, and they came from about two dozen US areas. Germline assignment: CDR1 MDHEN and CDR2 SYDVKM. The CDR3 consists of 15 residues. The V end was cut by 10 bases, the J end by 2 bases, with 20 bases between. Specimen: PBMCs or T cells enriched from blood (not recorded which). The clonotype comes from a woman in her forties or fifties who had recovered from COVID-19. The chain has TRBV28 and TRBJ1-1, with D hard to call. The CDR3 DNA is TGTGCCACCCACCCCCTGGGTAGCTTAAACACTGAAGCTTTCTTT. Residues: CATHPLGSLNTEAFF.